The T cell receptor (beta chain) under discussion was sequenced for a study of cytomegalovirus exposure and HLA in healthy donors. The PCR ran on 60 Vbeta and 13 Jbeta primers. Produced via immunoSEQ multiplex PCR; TCRdb's table is partial and in-frame only. This sample has fewer than 250,000 clones; roughly four fifths occur once, and the top ten carry 2.5% to 3.5%. There are a few counts of this clone. Its antigen is unknown. General study results and limits: About 90% or about 30% of the time was how often most TCR beta V segments were productive, according to an earlier analysis.

In germline, CDR1 is SGHTA, CDR2 FQGNSA. The V end lost 4 bases, the J end lost 4 bases, and 13 bases lay between the germline ends. This CDR3 has 14 amino acids. The sequenced sample was PBMCs. The chain carries TRBV7-2 and TRBJ1-2; D unclear. The receptor was derived from a woman under 40 in good health and CMV-seropositive. The CDR3 DNA reads TGTGCCAGCAGCTCGGCGACGGGAGTCTATGGCTACACCTTC. This encodes CASSSATGVYGYTF.